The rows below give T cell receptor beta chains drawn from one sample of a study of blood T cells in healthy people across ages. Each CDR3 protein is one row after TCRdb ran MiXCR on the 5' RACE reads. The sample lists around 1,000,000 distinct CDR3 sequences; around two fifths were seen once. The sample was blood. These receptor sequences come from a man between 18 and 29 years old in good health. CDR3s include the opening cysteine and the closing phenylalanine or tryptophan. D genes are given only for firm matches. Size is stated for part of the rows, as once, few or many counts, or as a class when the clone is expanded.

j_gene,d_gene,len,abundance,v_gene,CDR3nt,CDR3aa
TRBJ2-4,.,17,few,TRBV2,TGTGCCAGCACCCGTAAGGAACAGACCCTAGCCAAAAACATTCAGTACTTC,CASTRKEQTLAKNIQYF
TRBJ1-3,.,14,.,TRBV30,TGTGCCTGCACTGACGCCGCCTCTGGAAACACCATATATTTT,CACTDAASGNTIYF
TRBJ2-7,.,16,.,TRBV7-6,TGTGCCAGCAGCTTAGCCCCCCGGGACACCTTATACGAGCAGTACTTC,CASSLAPRDTLYEQYF
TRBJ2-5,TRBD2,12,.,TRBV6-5,TGTGCCACGTCTCGGGGGGAAGAGACCCAGTACTTC,CATSRGEETQYF
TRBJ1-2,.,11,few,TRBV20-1,TGCAGTGCGGGCCGGGTCTATGGCTACACCTTC,CSAGRVYGYTF
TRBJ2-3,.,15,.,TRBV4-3,TGCGCCAGCAGCCAAGACCTAGGTGGGGCAGATACGCAGTATTTT,CASSQDLGGADTQYF
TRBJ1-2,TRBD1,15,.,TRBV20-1,TGCAGTGCTTTCCAGGACAGGGAAGCTAACTATGGCTACACCTTC,CSAFQDREANYGYTF
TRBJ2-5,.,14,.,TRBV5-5,TGTGCCAGCAGATATAGCCGGTACCAAGAGACCCAGTACTTC,CASRYSRYQETQYF
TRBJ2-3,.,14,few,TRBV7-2,TGTGCCAGCAGCTTAGGGGCCCGAGCTGATACGCAGTATTTT,CASSLGARADTQYF
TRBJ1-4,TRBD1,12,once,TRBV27,TGTGCCAGCAGTTTCCGGGACAGGGAACTGTTTTTT,CASSFRDRELFF
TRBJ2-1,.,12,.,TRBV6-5,TGTGCCAGCACTCGGGGGAACAATGAGCAGTTCTTC,CASTRGNNEQFF
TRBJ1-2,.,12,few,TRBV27,TGTGCCAGCACCCCGGACGGGTATGGCTACACCTTC,CASTPDGYGYTF
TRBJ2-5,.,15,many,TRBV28,TGTGCCAGCAGTTTGCACCGGGACGGCCAAGAGACCCAGTACTTC,CASSLHRDGQETQYF
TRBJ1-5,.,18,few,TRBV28,TGTGCCAGCAGTCTAAAATACAGGGCCACGATACGCAATCAGCCCCAGCATTTT,CASSLKYRATIRNQPQHF